This T cell receptor (beta chain) derives from a study of cytomegalovirus exposure and HLA in healthy donors. Study-level results: The classifier was said to identify cytomegalovirus status with high specificity and sensitivity.

Sequenced by immunoSEQ multiplex PCR; TCRdb stores in-frame clones only, minus some. The sample contains more than 85,000 clones, about 95% of which appear only once. Points on this clone: What it binds is unknown.

The CDR3 loop spans 11 amino acids. The germline gives CDR1 SNHLY, CDR2 FYNNEI. Trimming removed 8 bases from V and 4 bases from J, with 6 bases in between. The TCR sequence derives from a woman between 18 and 29 years old in good health and CMV-seronegative. Sequencing input: PBMCs. V is TRBV2 and J is TRBJ2-1, with a tentative D call TRBD1 (6 bases). CDR3 loop: CASGQYNEQFF. Written as DNA, the CDR3 is TGTGCCAGCGGACAGTACAATGAGCAGTTCTTC.